The 13 T cell receptor beta chains presented below share a single source sample, sequenced in a study of blood T cell repertoires in COVID-19. The repertoire was sequenced with immunoSEQ multiplex PCR; TCRdb's copy has only in-frame clones and lacks some. The sample holds about 70,000 clones; 80% to 90% are singletons and the top ten take approximately 5%. The sample consisted of peripheral blood. The receptors stem from a woman older than 75 with active or convalescent COVID-19.

This clone occurred a few times. The chain has TRBV5-1 and TRBJ2-2, with 11 bases aligning to TRBD2. Germline loops: CDR1 SGHRS, CDR2 YFSETQ. V was clipped by 0 bases and J by 6 bases; unmatched bases: 13. This CDR3 is 19 amino acids long. The CDR3 bases are TGCGCCAGCAGCTTGGGGGCCGGGACTAGCGGCAGTGGCTCCGGGGAGCTGTTTTTT. It specifies CASSLGAGTSGSGSGELFF.

The rearrangement uses TRBV5-6 and TRBJ2-2, with 10 bases matching TRBD2. The CDR3 loop spans 17 amino acids. Looked up from germline, CDR1 is SGHDT and CDR2 is YYEEEE. The V and J ends lost 3 bases and 4 bases, in that order; junction bases with no gene match: 9. CDR3 nucleotide sequence: TGTGCCAGCAGCTACCTTAGCGGGGGGTCCTCCACCGGGGAGCTGTTTTTT. Translated: CASSYLSGGSSTGELFF.

The CDR3 bases are TGTGCCAGCAGTGACAGGGGGGCTGACTATGGCTACACCTTC. This translates into CASSDRGADYGYTF. The genes are TRBV3-1 (or the pseudogene TRBV3-2) and TRBJ1-2; 9 bases are a match to TRBD1. J gave up 3 bases and V 6 bases, and 5 bases lay outside the gene matches. There are 14 residues in the CDR3. In germline, CDR1 is LGHDT, CDR2 YNNKEL (reference sequence).

This clone was recorded a few times. The chain recombines TRBV2 with TRBJ2-7, with TRBD1 matching 7 bases. V trimming: 5 bases; J trimming: 4 bases; junction bases outside the gene matches: 8. Germline values: CDR1 SNHLY, CDR2 FYNNEI. The CDR3 length is 14 residues. The CDR3, as DNA: TGTGCCAGCAGTCCGGGACAGCTCCTTTACGAGCAGTACTTC. It specifies CASSPGQLLYEQYF.

The chain combines TRBV5-1 with TRBJ1-4, with 8 bases identical to TRBD1. The CDR3 is 14 amino acids. V shed 2 bases, J shed 7 bases, and the junction held 4 bases outside the gene matches. Germline V gene data show CDR1 as SGHRS and CDR2 as YFSETQ. CDR3 sequence reads: CASSFGTGGEKLFF. In DNA form, the CDR3 reads TGCGCCAGCAGCTTCGGGACAGGCGGTGAAAAACTGTTTTTT.

This chain links TRBV5-8 with TRBJ2-7; 11 bases match TRBD1. J lost 3 bases, V lost 9 bases, and 11 bases had no gene match. Germline CDR1 is SGHTS and CDR2 is YDEGEE. This CDR3 is 15 amino acids long. The CDR3 region has the DNA TGTGCCACCTTAATCCCCGGGACAGGGGGCTACGAGCAGTACTTC. Protein product: CATLIPGTGGYEQYF.

The V gene is TRBV6-2 or TRBV6-3, the J gene TRBJ1-1; weak D call: TRBD1 (5 bases). In germline, CDR1 is MNHEY, CDR2 SVGEGT. This CDR3 has 13 amino acids. Trimming removed 2 bases at V and 4 bases at J, with 8 bases between. The CDR3 here is CASSYRGSTEAFF. DNA for the CDR3: TGTGCCAGCAGTTACCGGGGGTCCACTGAAGCTTTCTTT.

CDR3 nucleotides: TGTGCCAGCAGTTCGGGGAGCTCGGGGCAGCCCCAGCATTTT. It yields the protein CASSSGSSGQPQHF. V usage is TRBV28 and J usage is TRBJ1-5; unclear D gene. The CDR3 runs to 14 residues. Trimming removed 4 bases at V and 7 bases at J, with 14 bases between. Germline V lookup: CDR1 MDHEN, CDR2 SYDVKM.

The chain carries TRBV28 and TRBJ1-2, with D unclear. Germline CDR1 reads MDHEN; CDR2 reads SYDVKM. The ends were cut back, 10 bases at V and 2 bases at J, with 14 bases in the middle. The CDR3 has 13 residues. The CDR3 nucleotides read TGTGCCACCCAAGTCCTTACAAACTATGGCTACACCTTC. Encoded protein: CATQVLTNYGYTF.

The chain recombines TRBV20-1 with TRBJ1-2; D gene uncertain. The CDR3 runs 14 residues. The V end lost 3 bases, the J end lost 6 bases, and 17 bases lay between the germline ends. CDR1 is DFQATT, CDR2 SNEGSKA, per germline (reference sequence). CDR3 sequence: CSASLAYGGNGYTF. The CDR3 DNA is TGCAGTGCTAGTCTGGCGTACGGCGGGAATGGCTACACCTTC.

The chain employs TRBV6-5 and TRBJ2-2; 8 bases map to TRBD2. Germline trimming cut 0 bases from V and 13 bases from J; bases unmatched to any gene: 10. This CDR3 contains 15 residues. The V gene's germline CDR1 is MNHEY and CDR2 SVGAGI. The DNA for the CDR3 is TGTGCCAGCAGTTACTCGATCCGGGGGGGGCAGGGGCTGTTTTTT. Residues: CASSYSIRGGQGLFF.

The chain combines TRBV12-3 or TRBV12-4 with TRBJ1-4; D may be TRBD1 (5 bases). The V gene lost 6 bases and the J gene lost 14 bases, with 16 bases spanning the gap. CDR3 length: 12 amino acids. DNA for the CDR3: TGTGCCAGCAGCCTCGGGGGTGGGTGGCTGTTTTTT. This sequence encodes CASSLGGGWLFF.

The chain is built from TRBV28 and TRBJ1-1; 7 bases are a match to TRBD1. CDR1 MDHEN and CDR2 SYDVKM come from the germline V gene. The CDR3 is 14 residues long. V trimming: 6 bases; J trimming: 6 bases; junction bases outside the gene matches: 10. CDR3 nucleotides: TGTGCCAGCAGCTATTCAGGGGGTCGGTCTGAAGCTTTCTTT. Amino acid sequence: CASSYSGGRSEAFF.